This T cell receptor beta chain was captured in a study of T-cell reconstitution after alpha-beta-depleted transplantation in children. Study outcomes and limitations: The study reportedly traced alpha-beta T cells about two months after transplant to several hundred expanded graft clones. T-cell counts and diversity at one year post-transplant came mainly from newly produced T cells. Recipient T cells and thymic progenitors that survived gave rise to the high TCRbeta diversity observed at day 60 in some patients.

V lost 7 bases to trimming and J lost 5 bases, with 12 bases between them. CDR1 SQVTM and CDR2 ANQGSEA come from the germline V gene. The CDR3 spans 11 residues. A note on this clonotype: Its antigen remains unidentified.

Researchers prepared the TCRbeta library using unique molecular identifiers, the study reports. TCRdb used MiXCR to reprocess the PCR reads, holding one entry per CDR3 protein. The profile shows more than 200,000 distinct CDR3 sequences, around 9.2% of them singletons. The source material was PBMCs, mostly from graft donor cells, sampled 360 days after TCRalphabeta/CD19-depleted stem cell transplant. This clonotype was obtained from a male patient between 2 and 10 years old who had a stem cell transplant for acute myeloid leukemia, so the T cells may come from the graft donor. This sequence joins TRBV29-1 and TRBJ2-7; D gene ambiguous. The DNA of the CDR3 is TGCAGCGCACGCATTTCCCACGAGCAGTACTTC. Protein product: CSARISHEQYF.